The text below deals with one TCR beta chain. Its antigen is not identified. These data are taken from a study of OX40 agonist ivuxolimab in advanced cancers. Points from the study as a whole: Antigens targeted by the expanded peripheral T cells were not determined. Part of the nonresponder group also had normalized T-cell clonal expansion that was low.

Sequenced by immunoSEQ multiplex PCR; TCRdb stores in-frame clones only, minus some. The table lists 30,000 or so clones, 82% of them singletons. Germline CDR1 reads SGHDT; CDR2 reads YYEEEE. Trimming pared 0 bases from V and 4 bases from J, leaving 10 bases between. CDR3 length: 14 amino acids. The receptor was derived from an adult with an advanced solid tumor such as melanoma, head and neck, liver or kidney cancer. The chain combines TRBV5-6 with TRBJ2-5, with D perhaps TRBD1 or TRBD2 (5 bases each). Specimen: CD4+ or CD8+ T cells sorted from blood, collected in a trial of the OX40 agonist ivuxolimab. CDR3 DNA sequence: TGTGCCAGCAGCTTGGGGTCTGGGGGAGAGACCCAGTACTTC. Its translation: CASSLGSGGETQYF.